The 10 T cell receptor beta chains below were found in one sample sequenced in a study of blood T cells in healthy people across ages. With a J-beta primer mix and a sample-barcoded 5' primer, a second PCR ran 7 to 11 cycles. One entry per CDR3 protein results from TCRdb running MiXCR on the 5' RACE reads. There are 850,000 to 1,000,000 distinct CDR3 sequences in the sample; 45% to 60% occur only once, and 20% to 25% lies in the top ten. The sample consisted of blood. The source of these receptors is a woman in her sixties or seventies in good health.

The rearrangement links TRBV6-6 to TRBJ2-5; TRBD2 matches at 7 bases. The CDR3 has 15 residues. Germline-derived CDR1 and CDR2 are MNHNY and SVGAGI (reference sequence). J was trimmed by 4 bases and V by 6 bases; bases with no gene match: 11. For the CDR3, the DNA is TGTGCCAGCAGAATAAGCGGGAAGGGCGGAGAGACCCAGTACTTC. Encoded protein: CASRISGKGGETQYF.

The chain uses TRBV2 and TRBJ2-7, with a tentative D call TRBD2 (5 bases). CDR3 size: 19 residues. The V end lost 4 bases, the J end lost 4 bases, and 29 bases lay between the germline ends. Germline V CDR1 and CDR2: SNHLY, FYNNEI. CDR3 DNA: TGTGCCAGCAGTGGACGGATTGACGCAAGAGGGATAGTTGAATACGAGCAGTACTTC. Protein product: CASSGRIDARGIVEYEQYF.

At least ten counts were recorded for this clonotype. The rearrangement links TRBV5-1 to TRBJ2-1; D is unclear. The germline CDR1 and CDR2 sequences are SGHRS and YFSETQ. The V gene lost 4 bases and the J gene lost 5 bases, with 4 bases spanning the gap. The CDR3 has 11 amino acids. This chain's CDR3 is CASSAHNEQFF. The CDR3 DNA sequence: TGCGCCAGCAGCGCCCACAATGAGCAGTTCTTC.

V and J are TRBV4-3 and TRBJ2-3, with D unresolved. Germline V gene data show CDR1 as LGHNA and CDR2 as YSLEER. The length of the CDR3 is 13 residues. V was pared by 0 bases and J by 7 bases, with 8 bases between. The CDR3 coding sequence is TGCGCCAGCAGCCAAGATCAAGCCTATACGCAGTATTTT. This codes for CASSQDQAYTQYF.

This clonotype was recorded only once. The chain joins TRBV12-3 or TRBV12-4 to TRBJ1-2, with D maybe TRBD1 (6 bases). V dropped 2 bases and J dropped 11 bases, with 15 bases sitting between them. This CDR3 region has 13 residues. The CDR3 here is CASSLHSTGLYTF. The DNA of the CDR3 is TGTGCCAGCAGTTTACATTCGACAGGCCTTTACACCTTC.

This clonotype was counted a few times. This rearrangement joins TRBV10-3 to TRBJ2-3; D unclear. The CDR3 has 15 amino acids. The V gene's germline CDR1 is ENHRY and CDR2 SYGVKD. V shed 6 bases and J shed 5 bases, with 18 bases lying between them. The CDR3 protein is CAIRDPGYGLDTQYF. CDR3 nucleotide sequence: TGTGCCATCAGGGACCCGGGTTATGGCTTAGATACGCAGTATTTT.

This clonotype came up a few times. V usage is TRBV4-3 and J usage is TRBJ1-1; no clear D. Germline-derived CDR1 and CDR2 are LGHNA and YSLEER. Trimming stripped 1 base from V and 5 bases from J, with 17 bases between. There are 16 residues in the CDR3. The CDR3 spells CASSQAGSGIRTEAFF. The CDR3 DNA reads TGCGCCAGCAGCCAAGCCGGGTCGGGGATCCGGACTGAAGCTTTCTTT.

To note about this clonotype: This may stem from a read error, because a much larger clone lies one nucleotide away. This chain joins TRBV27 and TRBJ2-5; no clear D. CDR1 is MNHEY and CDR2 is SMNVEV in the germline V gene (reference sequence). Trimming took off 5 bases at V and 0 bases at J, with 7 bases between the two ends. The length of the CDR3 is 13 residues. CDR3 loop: CASSIKYQETQYF. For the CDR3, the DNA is TGTGCCAGCAGTATCAAGTACCAAGAGACCCAGTACTTC.

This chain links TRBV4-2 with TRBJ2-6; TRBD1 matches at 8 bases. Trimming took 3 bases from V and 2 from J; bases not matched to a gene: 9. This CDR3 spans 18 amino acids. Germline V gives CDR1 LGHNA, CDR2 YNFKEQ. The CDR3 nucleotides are TGTGCCAGCAGCCAGGAGACTATCAGGGGGCCTGGGGCCAACGTCCTGACTTTC. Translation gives CASSQETIRGPGANVLTF.

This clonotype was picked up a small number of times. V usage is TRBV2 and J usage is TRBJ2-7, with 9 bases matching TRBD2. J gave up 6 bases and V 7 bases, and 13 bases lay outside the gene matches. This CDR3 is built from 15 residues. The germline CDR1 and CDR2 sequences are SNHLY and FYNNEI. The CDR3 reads CASKTPGLAKSEQYF. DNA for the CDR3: TGTGCCAGCAAGACTCCGGGACTAGCTAAGTCCGAGCAGTACTTC.